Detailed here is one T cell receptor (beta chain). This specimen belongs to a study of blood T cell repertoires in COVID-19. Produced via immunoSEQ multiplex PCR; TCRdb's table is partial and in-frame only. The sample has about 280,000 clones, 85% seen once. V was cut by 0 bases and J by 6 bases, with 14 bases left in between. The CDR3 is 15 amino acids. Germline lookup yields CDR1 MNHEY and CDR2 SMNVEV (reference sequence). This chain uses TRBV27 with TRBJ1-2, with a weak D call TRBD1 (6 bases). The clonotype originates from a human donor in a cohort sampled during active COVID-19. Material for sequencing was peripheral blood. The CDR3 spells CASSLSGRGYDGYTF. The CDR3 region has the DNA TGTGCCAGCAGTTTATCGGGCAGGGGATACGATGGCTACACCTTC.